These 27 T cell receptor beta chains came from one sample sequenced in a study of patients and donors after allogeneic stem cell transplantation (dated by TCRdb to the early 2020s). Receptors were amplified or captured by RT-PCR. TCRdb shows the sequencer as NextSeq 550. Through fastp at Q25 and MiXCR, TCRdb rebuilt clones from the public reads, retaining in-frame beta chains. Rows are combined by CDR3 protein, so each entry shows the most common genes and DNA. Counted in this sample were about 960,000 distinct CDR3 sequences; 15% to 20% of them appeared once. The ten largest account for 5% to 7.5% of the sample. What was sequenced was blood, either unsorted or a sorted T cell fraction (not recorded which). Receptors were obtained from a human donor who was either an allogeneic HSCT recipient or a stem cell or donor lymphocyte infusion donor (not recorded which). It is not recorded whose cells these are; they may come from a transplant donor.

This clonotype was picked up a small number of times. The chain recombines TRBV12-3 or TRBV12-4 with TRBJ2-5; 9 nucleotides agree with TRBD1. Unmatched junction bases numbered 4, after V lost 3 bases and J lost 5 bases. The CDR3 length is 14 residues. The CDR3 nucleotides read TGTGCCAGCAGTTTTACAGGGGGCGGGGAGACCCAGTACTTC. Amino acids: CASSFTGGGETQYF.

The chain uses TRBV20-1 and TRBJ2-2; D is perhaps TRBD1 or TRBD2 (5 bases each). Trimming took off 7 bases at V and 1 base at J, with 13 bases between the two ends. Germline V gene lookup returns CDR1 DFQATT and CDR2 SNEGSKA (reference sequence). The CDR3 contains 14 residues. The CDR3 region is CSVGAGRNTGELFF. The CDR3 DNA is TGCAGTGTAGGGGCAGGGAGGAACACCGGGGAGCTGTTTTTT.

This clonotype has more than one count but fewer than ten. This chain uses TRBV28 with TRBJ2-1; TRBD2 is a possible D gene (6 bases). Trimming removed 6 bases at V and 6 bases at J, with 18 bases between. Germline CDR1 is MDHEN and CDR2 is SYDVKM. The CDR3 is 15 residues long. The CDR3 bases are TGTGCCAGCAGCGGGACTGGGCGGTGGGGCAATGAGCAGTTCTTC. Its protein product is CASSGTGRWGNEQFF.

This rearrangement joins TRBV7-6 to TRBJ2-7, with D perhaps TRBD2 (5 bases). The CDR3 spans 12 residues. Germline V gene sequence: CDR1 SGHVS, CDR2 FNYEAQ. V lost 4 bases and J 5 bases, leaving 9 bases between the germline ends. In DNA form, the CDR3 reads TGTGCCAGCAGCTCTGTCGGGGACGAGCAGTACTTC. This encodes CASSSVGDEQYF. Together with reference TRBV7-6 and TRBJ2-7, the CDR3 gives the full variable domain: GAGVSQSPRYKVTKRGQDVALRCDPISGHVSLYWYRQALGQGPEFLTYFNYEAQQDKSGLPNDRFSAERPEGSISTLTIQRTEQRDSAMYRCASSSVGDEQYFGPGTRLTVT.

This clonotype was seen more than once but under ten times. CDR3 protein: CASSPRTLNYGYTF. The CDR3 coding sequence is TGCGCCAGCAGCCCGCGGACCTTAAACTATGGCTACACCTTC. The chain uses TRBV5-1 and TRBJ1-2; D call uncertain. V lost 4 bases and J 2 bases, leaving 12 bases between the germline ends. The CDR3 consists of 14 residues. CDR1 SGHRS and CDR2 YFSETQ come from the germline V gene.

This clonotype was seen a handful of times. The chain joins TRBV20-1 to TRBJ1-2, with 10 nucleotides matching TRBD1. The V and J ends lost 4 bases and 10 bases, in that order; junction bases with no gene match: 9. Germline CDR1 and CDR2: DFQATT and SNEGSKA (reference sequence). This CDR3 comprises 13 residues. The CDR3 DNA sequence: TGCAGTGCTATCCATCCGGGACAGGGGCACTACACCTTC. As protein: CSAIHPGQGHYTF.

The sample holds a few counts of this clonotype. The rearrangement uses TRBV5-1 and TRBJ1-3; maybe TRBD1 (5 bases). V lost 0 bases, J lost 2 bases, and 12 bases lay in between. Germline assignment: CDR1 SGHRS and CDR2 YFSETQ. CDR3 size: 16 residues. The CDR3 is CASSLVQGLAGNTIYF. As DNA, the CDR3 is TGCGCCAGCAGCTTGGTCCAGGGCTTGGCTGGAAACACCATATATTTT.

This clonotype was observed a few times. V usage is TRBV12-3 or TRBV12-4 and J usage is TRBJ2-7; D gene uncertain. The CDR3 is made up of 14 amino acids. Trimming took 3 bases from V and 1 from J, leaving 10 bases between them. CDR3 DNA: TGTGCCAGCAGTTTGGAGCTGCAGTCCTACGAGCAGTACTTC. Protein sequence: CASSLELQSYEQYF.

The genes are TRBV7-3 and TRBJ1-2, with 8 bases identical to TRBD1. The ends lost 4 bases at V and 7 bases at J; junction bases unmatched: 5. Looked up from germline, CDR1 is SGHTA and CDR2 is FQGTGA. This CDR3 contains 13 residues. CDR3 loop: CASSSNRGSGYTF. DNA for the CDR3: TGTGCCAGCAGCTCTAACAGGGGGAGTGGCTACACCTTC.

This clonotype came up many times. The CDR3 DNA sequence: TGTGCCAGCAGCCCAGCCGGGACAGGGAGCTACGAGCAGTACTTC. It specifies CASSPAGTGSYEQYF. The chain links TRBV11-2 to TRBJ2-7, with 9 nucleotides matching TRBD1. CDR1 and CDR2 (germline): SGHAT, FQNNGV. The ends lost 5 bases at V and 3 bases at J; junction bases unmatched: 8. The CDR3 spans 15 residues.

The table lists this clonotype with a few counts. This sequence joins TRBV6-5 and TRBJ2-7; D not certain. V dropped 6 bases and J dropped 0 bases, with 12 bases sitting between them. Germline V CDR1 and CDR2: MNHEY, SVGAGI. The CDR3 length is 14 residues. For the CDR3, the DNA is TGTGCCAGCAGGTACCAGCCTAGCTCCTACGAGCAGTACTTC. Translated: CASRYQPSSYEQYF.

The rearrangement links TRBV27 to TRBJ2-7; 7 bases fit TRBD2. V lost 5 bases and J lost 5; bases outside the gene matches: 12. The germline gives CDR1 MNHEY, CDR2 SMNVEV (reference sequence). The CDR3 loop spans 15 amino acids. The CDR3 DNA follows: TGTGCCAGCAGTGACTCTCCGCGGGAGTCCCACGAGCAGTACTTC. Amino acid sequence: CASSDSPRESHEQYF.

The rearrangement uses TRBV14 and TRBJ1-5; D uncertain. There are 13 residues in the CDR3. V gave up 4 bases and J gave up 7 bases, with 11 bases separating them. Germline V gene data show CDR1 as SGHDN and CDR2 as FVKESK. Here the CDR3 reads CASSPNLEQPQHF. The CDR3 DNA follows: TGTGCCAGCAGCCCCAATCTAGAGCAGCCCCAGCATTTT.

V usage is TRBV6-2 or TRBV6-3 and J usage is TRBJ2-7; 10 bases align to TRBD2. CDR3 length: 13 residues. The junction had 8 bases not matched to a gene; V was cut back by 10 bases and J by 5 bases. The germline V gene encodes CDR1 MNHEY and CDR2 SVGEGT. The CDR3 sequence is CATGLAVANEQYF. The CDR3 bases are TGTGCCACCGGACTAGCGGTGGCAAACGAGCAGTACTTC.

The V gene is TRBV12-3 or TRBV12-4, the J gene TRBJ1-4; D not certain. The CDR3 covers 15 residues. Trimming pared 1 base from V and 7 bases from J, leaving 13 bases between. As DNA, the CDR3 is TGTGCCAGCAGTTTAGAGGATACCAGAGGTGAAAAACTGTTTTTT. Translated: CASSLEDTRGEKLFF.

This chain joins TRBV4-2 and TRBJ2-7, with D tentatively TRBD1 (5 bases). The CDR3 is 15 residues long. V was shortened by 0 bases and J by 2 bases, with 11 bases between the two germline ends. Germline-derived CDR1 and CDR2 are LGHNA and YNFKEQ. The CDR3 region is CASSQERTGPYEQYF. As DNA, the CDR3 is TGTGCCAGCAGCCAAGAGAGAACAGGCCCCTACGAGCAGTACTTC.

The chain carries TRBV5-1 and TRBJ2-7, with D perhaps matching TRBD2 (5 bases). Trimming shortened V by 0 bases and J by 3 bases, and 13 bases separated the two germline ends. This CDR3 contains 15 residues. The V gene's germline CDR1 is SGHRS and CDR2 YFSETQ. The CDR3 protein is CASSLAGAESYEQYF. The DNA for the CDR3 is TGCGCCAGCAGCTTGGCAGGAGCGGAGAGCTACGAGCAGTACTTC.

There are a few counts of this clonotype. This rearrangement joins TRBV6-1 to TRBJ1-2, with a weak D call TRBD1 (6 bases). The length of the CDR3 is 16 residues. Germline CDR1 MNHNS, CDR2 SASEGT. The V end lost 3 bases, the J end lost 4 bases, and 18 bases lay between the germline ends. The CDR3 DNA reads TGTGCCAGCAGTGACACACAGGGTAAAGTTTCCTATGGCTACACCTTC. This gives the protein CASSDTQGKVSYGYTF.

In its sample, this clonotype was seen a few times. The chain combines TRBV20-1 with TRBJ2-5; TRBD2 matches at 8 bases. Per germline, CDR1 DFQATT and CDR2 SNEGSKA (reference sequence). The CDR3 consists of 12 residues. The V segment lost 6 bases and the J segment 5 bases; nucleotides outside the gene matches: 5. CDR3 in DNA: TGCAGTGCCCCGGGGGGGAAGGAGACCCAGTACTTC. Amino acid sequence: CSAPGGKETQYF.

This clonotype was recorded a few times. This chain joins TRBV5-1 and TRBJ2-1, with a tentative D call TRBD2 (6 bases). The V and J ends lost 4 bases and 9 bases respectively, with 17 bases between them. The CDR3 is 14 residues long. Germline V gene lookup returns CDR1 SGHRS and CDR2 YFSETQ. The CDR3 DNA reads TGCGCCAGCAGCCGGGATAAGACCGGGGGTGAGCAGTTCTTC. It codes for CASSRDKTGGEQFF. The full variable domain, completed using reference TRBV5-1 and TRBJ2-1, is KAGVTQTPRYLIKTRGQQVTLSCSPISGHRSVSWYQQTPGQGLQFLFEYFSETQRNKGNFPGRFSGRQFSNSRSEMNVSTLELGDSALYLCASSRDKTGGEQFFGPGTRLTVL.

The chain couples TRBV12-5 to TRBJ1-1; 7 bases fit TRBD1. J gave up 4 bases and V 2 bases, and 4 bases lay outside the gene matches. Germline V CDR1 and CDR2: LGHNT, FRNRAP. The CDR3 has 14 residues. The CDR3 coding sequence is TGTGCTAGTGGTTTGACACAGGGGACCACTGAAGCTTTCTTT. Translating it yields CASGLTQGTTEAFF. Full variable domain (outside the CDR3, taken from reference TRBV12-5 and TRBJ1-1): DARVTQTPRHKVTEMGQEVTMRCQPILGHNTVFWYRQTMMQGLELLAYFRNRAPLDDSGMPKDRFSAEMPDATLATLKIQPSEPRDSAVYFCASGLTQGTTEAFFGQGTRLTVV.

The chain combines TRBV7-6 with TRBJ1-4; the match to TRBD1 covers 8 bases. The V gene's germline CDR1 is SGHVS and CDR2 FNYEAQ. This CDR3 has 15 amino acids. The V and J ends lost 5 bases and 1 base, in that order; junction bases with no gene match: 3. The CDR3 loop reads CASSPTGGTNEKLFF. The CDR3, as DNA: TGTGCCAGCAGCCCTACAGGGGGAACTAATGAAAAACTGTTTTTT.

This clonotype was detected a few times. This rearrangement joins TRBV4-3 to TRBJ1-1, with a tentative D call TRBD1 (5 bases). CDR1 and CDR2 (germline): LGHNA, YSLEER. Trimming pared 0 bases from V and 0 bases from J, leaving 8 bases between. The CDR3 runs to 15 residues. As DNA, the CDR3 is TGCGCCAGCAGCCAAGATCCAGGGATGAACACTGAAGCTTTCTTT. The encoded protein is CASSQDPGMNTEAFF.

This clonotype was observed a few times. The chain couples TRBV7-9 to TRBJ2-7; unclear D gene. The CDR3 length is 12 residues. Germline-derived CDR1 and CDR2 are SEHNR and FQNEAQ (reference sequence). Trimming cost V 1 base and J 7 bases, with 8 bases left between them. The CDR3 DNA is TGTGCCAGCAGCTTAGAGAAGAAAGAGCAGTACTTC. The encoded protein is CASSLEKKEQYF.

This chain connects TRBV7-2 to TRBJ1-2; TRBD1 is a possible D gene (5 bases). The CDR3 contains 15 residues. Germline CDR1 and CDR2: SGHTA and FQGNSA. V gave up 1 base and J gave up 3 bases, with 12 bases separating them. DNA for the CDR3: TGTGCCAGCAGCTTAGAGTACAGGACTTACTATGGCTACACCTTC. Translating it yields CASSLEYRTYYGYTF. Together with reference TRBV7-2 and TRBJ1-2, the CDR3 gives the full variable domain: GAGVSQSPSNKVTEKGKDVELRCDPISGHTALYWYRQSLGQGLEFLIYFQGNSAPDKSGLPSDRFSAERTGGSVSTLTIQRTQQEDSAVYLCASSLEYRTYYGYTFGSGTRLTVV.

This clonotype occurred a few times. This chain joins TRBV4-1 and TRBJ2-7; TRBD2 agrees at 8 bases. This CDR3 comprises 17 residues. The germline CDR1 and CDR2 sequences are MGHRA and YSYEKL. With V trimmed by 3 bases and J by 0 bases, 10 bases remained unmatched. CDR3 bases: TGCGCCAGCAGCCAGGAGGCCCTAGCGGGTAACTCCTACGAGCAGTACTTC. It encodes CASSQEALAGNSYEQYF.

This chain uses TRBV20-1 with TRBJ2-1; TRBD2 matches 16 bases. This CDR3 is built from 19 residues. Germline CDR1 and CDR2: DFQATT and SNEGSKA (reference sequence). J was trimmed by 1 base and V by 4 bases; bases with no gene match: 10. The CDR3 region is CSAIGTSGGAGMSYNEQFF. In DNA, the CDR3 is TGCAGTGCTATCGGGACTAGCGGGGGGGCCGGGATGTCCTACAATGAGCAGTTCTTC.